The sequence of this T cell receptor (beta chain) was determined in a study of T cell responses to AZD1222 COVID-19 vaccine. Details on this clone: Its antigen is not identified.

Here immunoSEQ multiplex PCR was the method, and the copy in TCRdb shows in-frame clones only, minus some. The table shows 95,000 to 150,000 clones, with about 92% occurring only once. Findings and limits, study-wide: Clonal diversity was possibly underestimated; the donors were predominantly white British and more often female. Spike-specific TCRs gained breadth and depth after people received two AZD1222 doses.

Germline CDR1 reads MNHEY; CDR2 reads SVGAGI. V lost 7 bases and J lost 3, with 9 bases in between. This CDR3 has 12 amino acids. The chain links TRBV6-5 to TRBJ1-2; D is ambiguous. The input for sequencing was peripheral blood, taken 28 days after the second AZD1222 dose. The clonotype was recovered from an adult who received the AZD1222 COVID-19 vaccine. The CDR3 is CASKADHYGYTF. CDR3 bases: TGTGCCAGCAAGGCAGACCACTATGGCTACACCTTC.